This T cell receptor (beta chain) was sequenced in a study of radiotherapy plus CTLA-4 blockade in lung cancer. Across the whole study: Across the patients, objective responses occurred in about 18%, and disease control in about 29%. General observations from the study: Once radiotherapy plus ipilimumab had been given, TCR clones derived from tumor expanded in blood. Together with interferon-beta, which increased in serum after radiation, early dynamic changes in blood T cell clones were reportedly the best predictors of response.

Concerning this clone itself: The antigen remains undetermined.

TCRdb's table, derived via immunoSEQ multiplex PCR, lists solely in-frame clones and lacks some. The data hold about 110,000 clones, with under 90% observed a single time. Specimen: peripheral blood, collected from a patient treated with radiotherapy plus ipilimumab. This TCR was recovered from a human donor with non-small cell lung cancer that progressed on radiotherapy plus ipilimumab. Some clones in this sample may be carry-over from other donors' samples.

DNA for the CDR3: TGTGCCAGCAGCCCGGACGGGGCAGGGGGGGGAAATCAGCCCCAGCATTTT. Translation gives CASSPDGAGGGNQPQHF. The gene calls are TRBV28 and TRBJ1-5; 7 bases match TRBD1. Germline values: CDR1 MDHEN, CDR2 SYDVKM. V lost 6 bases and J lost 4; bases outside the gene matches: 15. The CDR3 runs to 17 residues.